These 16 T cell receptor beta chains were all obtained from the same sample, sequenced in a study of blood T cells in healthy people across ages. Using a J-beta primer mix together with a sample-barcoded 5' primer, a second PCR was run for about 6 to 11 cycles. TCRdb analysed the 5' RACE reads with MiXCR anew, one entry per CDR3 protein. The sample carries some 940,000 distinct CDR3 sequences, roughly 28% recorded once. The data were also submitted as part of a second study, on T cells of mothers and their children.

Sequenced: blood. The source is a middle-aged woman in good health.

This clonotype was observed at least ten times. CDR3 DNA sequence: TGCAGCGTTACGGGACAGGACACAGATACGCAGTATTTT. Protein product: CSVTGQDTDTQYF. This sequence joins TRBV29-1 and TRBJ2-3; TRBD1 aligns across 8 bases. After removal of 5 bases from V and 2 bases from J, the junction contained 3 bases not matched to a gene. This CDR3 is built from 13 residues. Germline values: CDR1 SQVTM, CDR2 ANQGSEA.

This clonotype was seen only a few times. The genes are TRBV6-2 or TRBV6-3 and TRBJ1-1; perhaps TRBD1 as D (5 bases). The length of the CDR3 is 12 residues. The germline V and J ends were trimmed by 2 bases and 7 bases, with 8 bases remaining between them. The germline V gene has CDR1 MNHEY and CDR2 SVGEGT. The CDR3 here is CASSYGTDEAFF. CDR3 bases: TGTGCCAGCAGTTACGGGACGGATGAAGCTTTCTTT.

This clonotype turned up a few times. This CDR3 is CASKPGLGADTQYF. The CDR3 DNA reads as TGTGCCAGCAAACCGGGACTAGGGGCAGATACGCAGTATTTT. This chain joins TRBV6-4 and TRBJ2-3; 8 positions agree with TRBD2. The CDR3 is 14 residues long. V trimming: 7 bases; J trimming: 4 bases; junction bases outside the gene matches: 7. Germline CDR1 MRHNA, CDR2 SNTAGT.

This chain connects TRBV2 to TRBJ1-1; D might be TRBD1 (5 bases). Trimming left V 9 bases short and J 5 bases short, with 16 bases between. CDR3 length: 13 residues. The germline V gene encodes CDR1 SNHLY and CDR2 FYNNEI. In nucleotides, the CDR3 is TGTGCCAGGAATGGGGGGGGGGTGACTGAAGCTTTCTTT. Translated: CARNGGGVTEAFF.

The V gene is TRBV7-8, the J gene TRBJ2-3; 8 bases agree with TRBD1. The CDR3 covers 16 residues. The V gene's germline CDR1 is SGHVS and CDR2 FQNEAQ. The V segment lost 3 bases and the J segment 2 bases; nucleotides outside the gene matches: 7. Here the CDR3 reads CASSFQTGVPTDTQYF. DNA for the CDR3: TGTGCCAGCAGCTTTCAGACAGGGGTGCCCACAGATACGCAGTATTTT.

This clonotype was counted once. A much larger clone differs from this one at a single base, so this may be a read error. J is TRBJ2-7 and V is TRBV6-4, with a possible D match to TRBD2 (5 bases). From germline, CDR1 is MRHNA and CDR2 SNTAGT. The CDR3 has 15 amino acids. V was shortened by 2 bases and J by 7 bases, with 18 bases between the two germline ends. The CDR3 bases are TGTGCCAGCAGTGACCTTCGACAAGACCGGGATGAGCAGTACTTC. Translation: CASSDLRQDRDEQYF.

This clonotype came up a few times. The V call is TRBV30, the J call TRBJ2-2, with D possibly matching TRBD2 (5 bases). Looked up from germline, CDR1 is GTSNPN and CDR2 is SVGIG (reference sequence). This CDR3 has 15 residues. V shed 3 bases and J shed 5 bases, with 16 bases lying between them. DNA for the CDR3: TGTGCCTGGAGAGACGCCCGGGAACCTACCGGGGAGCTGTTTTTT. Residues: CAWRDAREPTGELFF.

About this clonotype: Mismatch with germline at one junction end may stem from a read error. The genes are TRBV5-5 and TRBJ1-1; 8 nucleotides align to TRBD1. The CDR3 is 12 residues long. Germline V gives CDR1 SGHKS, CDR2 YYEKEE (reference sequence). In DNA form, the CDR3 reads TGTGCCAGCAGCTTGGAGGGACAGGAAGTTTTCTTT. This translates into CASSLEGQEVFF.

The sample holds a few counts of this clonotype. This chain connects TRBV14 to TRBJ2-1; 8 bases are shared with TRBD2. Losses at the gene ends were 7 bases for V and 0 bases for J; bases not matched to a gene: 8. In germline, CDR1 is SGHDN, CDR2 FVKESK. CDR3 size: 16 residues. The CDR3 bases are TGTGCCAGCACCAGGAGCGGGGGCTTCTCCTACAATGAGCAGTTCTTC. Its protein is CASTRSGGFSYNEQFF.

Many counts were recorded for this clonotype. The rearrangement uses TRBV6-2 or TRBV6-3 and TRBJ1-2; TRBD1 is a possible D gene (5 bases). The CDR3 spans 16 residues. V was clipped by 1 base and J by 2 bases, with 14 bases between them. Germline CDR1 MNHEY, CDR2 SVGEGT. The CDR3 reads CASSYLIPRDNYGYTF. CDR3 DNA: TGTGCCAGCAGTTACTTAATTCCTCGGGACAACTATGGCTACACCTTC.

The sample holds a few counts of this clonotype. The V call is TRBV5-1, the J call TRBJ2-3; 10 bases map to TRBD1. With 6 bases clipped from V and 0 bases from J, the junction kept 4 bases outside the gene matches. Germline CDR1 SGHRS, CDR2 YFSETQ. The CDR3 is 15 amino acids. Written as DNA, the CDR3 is TGCGCCAGCACGGGGACAGGGGCGAGCACAGATACGCAGTATTTT. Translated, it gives CASTGTGASTDTQYF.

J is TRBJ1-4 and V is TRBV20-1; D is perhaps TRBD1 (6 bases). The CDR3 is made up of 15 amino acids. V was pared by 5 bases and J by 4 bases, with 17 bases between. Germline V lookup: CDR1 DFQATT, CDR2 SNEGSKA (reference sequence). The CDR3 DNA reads TGCAGTGCTTCCCCAGGGGCAGCTATTAATGAAAAACTGTTTTTT. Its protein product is CSASPGAAINEKLFF.

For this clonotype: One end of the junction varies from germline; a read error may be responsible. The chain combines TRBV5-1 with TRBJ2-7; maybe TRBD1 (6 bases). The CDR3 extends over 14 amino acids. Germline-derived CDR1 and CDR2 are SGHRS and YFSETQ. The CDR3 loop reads CAGSSGTPTYEQCF. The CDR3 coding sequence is TGCGCCGGCAGTTCTGGGACACCTACCTACGAGCAGTGCTTC.

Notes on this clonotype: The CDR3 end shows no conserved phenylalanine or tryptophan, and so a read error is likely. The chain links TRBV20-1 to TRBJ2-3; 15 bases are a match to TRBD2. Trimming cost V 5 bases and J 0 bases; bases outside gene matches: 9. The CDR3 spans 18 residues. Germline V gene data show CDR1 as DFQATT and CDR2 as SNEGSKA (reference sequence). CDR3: CSACSQGTSGGSTDTQYL. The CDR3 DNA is TGCAGTGCTTGCTCCCAGGGGACTAGCGGGGGGAGCACAGATACGCAGTATTTG.

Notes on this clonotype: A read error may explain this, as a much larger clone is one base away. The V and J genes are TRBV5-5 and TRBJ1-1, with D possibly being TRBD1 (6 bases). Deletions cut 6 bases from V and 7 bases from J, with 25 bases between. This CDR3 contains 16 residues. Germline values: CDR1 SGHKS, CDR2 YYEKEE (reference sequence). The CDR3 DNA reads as TGTGCCAGCATCAGGCGGATAGGGAGTAGGGGGTATGAAGCTTTCTTT. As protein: CASIRRIGSRGYEAFF.

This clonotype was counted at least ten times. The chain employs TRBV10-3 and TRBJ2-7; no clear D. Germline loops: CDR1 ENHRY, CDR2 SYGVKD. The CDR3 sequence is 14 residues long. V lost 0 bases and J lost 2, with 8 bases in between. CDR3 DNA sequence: TGTGCCATCAGTGAGTCTGGAACGACCTACGAGCAGTACTTC. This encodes CAISESGTTYEQYF.